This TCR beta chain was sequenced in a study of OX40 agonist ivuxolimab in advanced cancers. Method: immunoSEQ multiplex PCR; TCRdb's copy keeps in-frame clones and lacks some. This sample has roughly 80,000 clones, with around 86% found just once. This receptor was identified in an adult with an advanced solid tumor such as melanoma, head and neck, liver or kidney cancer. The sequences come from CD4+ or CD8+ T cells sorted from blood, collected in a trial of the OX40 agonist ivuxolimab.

The chain's CDR3 is CASSSRLGTNTQYF. The CDR3 bases are TGTGCCAGTAGTTCCCGACTAGGGACGAATACGCAGTATTTT. V and J are TRBV19 and TRBJ2-3; perhaps TRBD2 as D (6 bases). The V gene lost 5 bases and the J gene lost 7 bases, with 16 bases spanning the gap. Germline assignment: CDR1 LNHDA and CDR2 SQIVND (reference sequence). CDR3 size: 14 residues. Combining the CDR3 with reference TRBV19 and TRBJ2-3 gives the whole variable domain DGGITQSPKYLFRKEGQNVTLSCEQNLNHDAMYWYRQDPGQGLRLIYYSQIVNDFQKGDIAEGYSVSREKKESFPLTVTSAQKNPTAFYLCASSSRLGTNTQYFGPGTRLTVL.